What follows describes a single T cell receptor beta chain. Its antigen is currently not known. Base-call qualities are not available, and no considerably larger clone is one nucleotide away. Genomic DNA was isolated from the sorted cells so that the TCRbeta CDR3 region could be sequenced. TCRbeta CDR3 regions were sequenced using the immunoSEQ Assay. TCRdb took this table from immuneACCESS and kept in-frame rearrangements with V and J called. Such tables lack part of the clones; where checked against another copy, unresolved V genes explain under half of the gap, and the rest is unexplained. The sample yields several thousand clones; about 66% were counted once. The ten largest make up around 43% of the sample. This sample stems from a study of OX40 agonist ivuxolimab in advanced cancers. Looking at the study overall: The costimulatory receptor OX40 (CD134) was targeted by ivuxolimab, a fully human IgG2 agonistic monoclonal antibody. Partial responses occurred in three dose-escalation patients, of whom one had hepatocellular carcinoma and two had cutaneous melanoma. In the dose-escalation cohort, 82.7% of patients were male, and the mean age was approximately 60 years, with a range of roughly 20 to 80. The paper covers the monotherapy dose-escalation part of the phase I ivuxolimab trial, which included N ≈ 54 patients. Intravenous ivuxolimab was administered to patients every 2 weeks at six dose levels: 0.01, 0.1, 0.3, 1.5, 3 and 10 mg/kg. Among the 50 to 55 dose-escalation patients, about 20 had hepatocellular carcinoma, around 15 melanoma, 9 renal cell carcinoma and 9 head and neck cancer. Prior anti-PD-1, anti-PD-L1 or anti-CTLA-4 therapy was permitted, and about 40% of dose-escalation patients had received checkpoint inhibitors. Peripheral TCRbeta sequencing aimed to test whether ivuxolimab altered TCR sequence diversity and caused clonal T-cell expansion. Beyond this particular receptor, the publication reports: The antigen specificity of the clonally expanded peripheral T cells was not determined. Low levels of normalized T-cell clonal expansion were also shown by some nonresponding patients. After ivuxolimab, expanded clones were on average more numerous among CD8+ T cells than among CD4+ T cells. At doses of 0.1 to 3.0 mg/kg, clonal expansion of both CD4+ and CD8+ blood T cells was observed from baseline to week 6. In the 0.1-3.0 mg/kg groups, partial responders had among the lowest normalized peripheral clonal expansion, particularly in CD8+ T cells.

The trial excluded patients who had a history of autoimmune disease or were on systemic immunosuppression. Peripheral blood for TCR sequencing was collected from all dose cohorts at baseline, on cycle 4 day 1, and on cycle 7 day 1. The samples were drawn from a first-in-human, open-label, multicenter phase I dose-escalation trial of ivuxolimab. Adults with locally advanced or metastatic melanoma, renal cell, hepatocellular, or head and neck squamous cell carcinoma were enrolled in the trial. Before TCR sequencing, CD4+ and CD8+ T cells were separately sorted from peripheral blood. Reading from cysteine to phenylalanine, the CDR3 counts 16 amino acids. The only DNA kept is the CDR3, 48 bases in frame from the first base. The germline V gene encodes CDR1 MNHEY and CDR2 SMNVEV (reference sequence). The germline ends are 12 bases apart after V is trimmed by 0 bases and J by 4 bases.

Here the sequenced sample was CD4+ or CD8+ T cells sorted from blood, taken in a trial of the OX40 agonist ivuxolimab. The sequence derives from an adult with an advanced solid tumor such as melanoma, head and neck, liver or kidney cancer. The rearranged segments are TRBV27 and TRBJ2-2; the D segment may tentatively be TRBD1 or TRBD2, each giving 6 matched bases. The sequenced DNA is TGTGCCAGCAGTTTATCGGCCGGGGGCAGCACCGGGGAGCTGTTTTTT. This translates into CASSLSAGGSTGELFF.